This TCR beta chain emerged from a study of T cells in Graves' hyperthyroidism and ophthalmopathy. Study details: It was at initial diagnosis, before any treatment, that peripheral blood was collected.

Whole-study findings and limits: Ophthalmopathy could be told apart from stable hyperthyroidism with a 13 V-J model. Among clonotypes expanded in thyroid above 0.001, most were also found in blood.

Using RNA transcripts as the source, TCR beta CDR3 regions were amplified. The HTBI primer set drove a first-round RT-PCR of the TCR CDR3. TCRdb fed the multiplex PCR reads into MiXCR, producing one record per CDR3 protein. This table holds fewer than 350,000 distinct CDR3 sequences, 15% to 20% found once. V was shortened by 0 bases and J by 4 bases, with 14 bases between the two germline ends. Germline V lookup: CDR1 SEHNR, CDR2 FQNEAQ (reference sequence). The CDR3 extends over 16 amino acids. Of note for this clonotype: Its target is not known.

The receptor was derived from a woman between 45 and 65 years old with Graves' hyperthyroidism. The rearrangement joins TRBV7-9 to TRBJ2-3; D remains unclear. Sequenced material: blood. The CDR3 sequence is CASSLARTLRADTQYF. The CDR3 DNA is TGTGCCAGCAGCTTAGCGCGAACGCTGAGAGCAGATACGCAGTATTTT.